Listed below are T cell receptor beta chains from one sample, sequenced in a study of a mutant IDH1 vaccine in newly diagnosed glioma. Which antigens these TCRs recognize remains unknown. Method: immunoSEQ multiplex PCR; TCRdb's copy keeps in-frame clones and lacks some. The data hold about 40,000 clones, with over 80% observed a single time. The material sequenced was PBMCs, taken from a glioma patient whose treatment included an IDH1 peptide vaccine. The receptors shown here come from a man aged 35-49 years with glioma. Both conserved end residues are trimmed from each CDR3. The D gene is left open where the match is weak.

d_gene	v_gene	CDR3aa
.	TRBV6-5	ASSWGPRGYGYT
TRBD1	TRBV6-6	ASSKAGGSNQPQH
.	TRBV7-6	ASSLATTYEQY
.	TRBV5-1	ASSPTGGAEPQH
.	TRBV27	ASSPGTNTGELF
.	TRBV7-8	ASSLARNYEQY
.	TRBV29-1	SVASQGGGELF
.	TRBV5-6	ASSSGGPPGEKLF
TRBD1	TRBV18	ASSSNLGTGQPQH
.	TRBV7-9	ASSSLTYGYT
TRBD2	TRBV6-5	ASRPGLAGNNEQF
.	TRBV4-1	ASSQDLTSQANYGYT
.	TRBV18	ASSPAGDGETQY
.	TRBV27	ASSWSASFGEQY
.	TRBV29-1	SVDPEGLGTEAF
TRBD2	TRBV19	ASSWGGRYNEQF
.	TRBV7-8	ASSLGSAKQNYGYT
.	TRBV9	ASSVSEDTQY
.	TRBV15	ATSRDLLENYEQY
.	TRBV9	ASSVAQSLAGDSGANVLT
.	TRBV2	ASTTRLTDTQY
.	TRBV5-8	ASSFTQPQH
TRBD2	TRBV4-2	ASSQDTGGGNEQY
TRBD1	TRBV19	ASSIDQLGQGRAF
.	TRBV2	ASSELRDGTYEQY
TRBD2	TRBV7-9	ASSRRRAGGQETQY
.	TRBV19	ASSMPGFVEKLF
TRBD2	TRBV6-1	ASSDLRVAGKVREQF
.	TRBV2	ASSPQGAGNTGELF
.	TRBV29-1	SARNLKNIQY
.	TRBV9	ASSVRSIGTGELF
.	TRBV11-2	ASSSLLVEKNTQY
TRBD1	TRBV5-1	ASSSGDSRYEQY
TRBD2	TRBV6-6	ASSTGTSGLNEQF
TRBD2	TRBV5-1	ASSGTSGTSRNEQF
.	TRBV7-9	ASSLGGFGYT
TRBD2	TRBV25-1	ASSDPSGITGELF
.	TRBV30	AWSGVEHFYEQY
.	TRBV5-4	ASSFPSFRTDTQY
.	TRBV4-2	ASSQDLGRHAYEQY
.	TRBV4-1	ASSQGAAERYGYT
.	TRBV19	ASSTGPNGYT